A single sample gave rise to the 10 T cell receptor beta chains below, sequenced in a study of T-cell reconstitution after alpha-beta-depleted transplantation in children. The authors prepared the TCRbeta library with unique molecular identifiers. TCRdb analysed the PCR reads with MiXCR anew, one entry per CDR3 protein. The repertoire has 200,000 or so distinct CDR3 sequences, around 5.9% of them found once; the top ten carry under 5%. The sample was PBMCs, taken before TCRalphabeta/CD19-depleted stem cell transplant. The receptors stem from a girl younger than two with combined immunodeficiency, due to receive a stem cell transplant.

This clonotype was seen at least ten times. This chain joins TRBV4-2 and TRBJ2-2; D is tentatively TRBD1 or TRBD2 (5 bases each). Deletions cut 3 bases from V and 2 bases from J, with 10 bases between. Germline lookup yields CDR1 LGHNA and CDR2 YNFKEQ. This CDR3 spans 15 amino acids. The CDR3: CASSHTGGNTGELFF. For the CDR3, the DNA is TGTGCCAGCAGCCACACAGGAGGTAACACCGGGGAGCTGTTTTTT.

In this sample, this clonotype turned up many times. Here the CDR3 DNA reads TGTGCCAGCAGTGATACCGCGTCAGGGAAGGTCTACGAGCAGTACTTC. It is translated as CASSDTASGKVYEQYF. The chain couples TRBV25-1 to TRBJ2-7; D may be TRBD1 (5 bases). The germline gives CDR1 MGHDK, CDR2 SYGVNS. The V gene lost 3 bases and the J gene lost 3 bases, with 18 bases spanning the gap. The CDR3 is 16 residues long.

This clonotype was seen a handful of times. This CDR3 reads CASSQDWTGGGEQYF. CDR3 bases: TGCGCCAGCAGCCAAGATTGGACGGGGGGAGGCGAGCAGTACTTC. The chain recombines TRBV4-3 with TRBJ2-7, with 7 bases identical to TRBD2. Germline V gene lookup returns CDR1 LGHNA and CDR2 YSLEER. The CDR3 consists of 15 residues. After removal of 0 bases from V and 6 bases from J, the junction contained 8 bases not matched to a gene.

This clonotype was seen at least ten times. The chain couples TRBV29-1 to TRBJ2-7, with 8 nucleotides matching TRBD2. V trimming: 3 bases; J trimming: 3 bases; junction bases outside the gene matches: 10. Germline V gene data show CDR1 as SQVTM and CDR2 as ANQGSEA. The CDR3 has 15 amino acids. The CDR3 DNA follows: TGCAGCGTTGAGTCCCGGGAGGGCCGCAGCTACGAGCAGTACTTC. Encoded protein: CSVESREGRSYEQYF.

This clonotype was observed at least ten times. The V gene is TRBV15, the J gene TRBJ1-4; D gene ambiguous. Germline V lookup: CDR1 LNHNV, CDR2 YYDKDF (reference sequence). V was cut by 5 bases and J by 3 bases, with 13 bases left in between. The CDR3 loop spans 15 amino acids. Here the CDR3 DNA reads TGTGCCACCAGCTCAACGGGATTCCCTAATGAAAAACTGTTTTTT. Protein sequence: CATSSTGFPNEKLFF. Full variable domain (remainder filled in from reference TRBV15 and TRBJ1-4): DAMVIQNPRYQVTQFGKPVTLSCSQTLNHNVMYWYQQKSSQAPKLLFHYYDKDFNNEADTPDNFQSRRPNTSFCFLDIRSPGLGDTAMYLCATSSTGFPNEKLFFGSGTQLSVL.

This clonotype was counted at least ten times. The CDR3: CSGGQGSSYEQYF. The CDR3 DNA follows: TGCAGCGGAGGACAGGGTAGCTCCTACGAGCAGTACTTC. This chain connects TRBV29-1 to TRBJ2-7; 8 positions match TRBD1. The CDR3 covers 13 residues. Germline values: CDR1 SQVTM, CDR2 ANQGSEA. J was trimmed by 0 bases and V by 7 bases; bases with no gene match: 5.

This clonotype was picked up many times. The chain employs TRBV9 and TRBJ2-3, with TRBD1 identical over 9 bases. The length of the CDR3 is 16 residues. Germline V gene lookup returns CDR1 SGDLS and CDR2 YYNGEE. V gave up 3 bases and J gave up 4 bases; unmatched junction bases: 9. As DNA, the CDR3 is TGTGCCAGCAGCGCACCGGGACAGGGACACTCAGATACGCAGTATTTT. This encodes CASSAPGQGHSDTQYF.

This clonotype was seen a handful of times. A much larger clone is a single base away; this may be a read error. Here the CDR3 omits its conserved ending phenylalanine or tryptophan, so a read error is the likely source. The chain carries TRBV20-1 and TRBJ1-5; 8 nucleotides match TRBD1. After removal of 4 bases from V and 3 bases from J, the junction contained 5 bases not matched to a gene. CDR3 length equals 14 residues. Germline CDR1 and CDR2: DFQATT and SNEGSKA (reference sequence). CDR3 residues: CSATGGADNQPQHS. The CDR3 bases are TGCAGTGCTACAGGGGGCGCGGACAATCAGCCCCAGCATTCT.

The chain employs TRBV18 and TRBJ2-1; D ambiguous. The CDR3 has 14 residues. Germline values: CDR1 KGHSH, CDR2 LQKENI. Trimming stripped 1 base from V and 4 bases from J, with 8 bases between. Written as DNA, the CDR3 is TGTGCCAGCTCACCACACAACTTATACAATGAGCAGTTCTTC. As protein: CASSPHNLYNEQFF.

This clonotype was observed at least ten times. The chain couples TRBV5-1 to TRBJ2-3, with D tentatively TRBD2 (6 bases). CDR3 length equals 12 residues. V lost 4 bases and J lost 3, with 6 bases in between. Germline lookup yields CDR1 SGHRS and CDR2 YFSETQ. The CDR3 nucleotides read TGCGCCAGCAGCGGGGGGACAGATACGCAGTATTTT. Its translation: CASSGGTDTQYF.